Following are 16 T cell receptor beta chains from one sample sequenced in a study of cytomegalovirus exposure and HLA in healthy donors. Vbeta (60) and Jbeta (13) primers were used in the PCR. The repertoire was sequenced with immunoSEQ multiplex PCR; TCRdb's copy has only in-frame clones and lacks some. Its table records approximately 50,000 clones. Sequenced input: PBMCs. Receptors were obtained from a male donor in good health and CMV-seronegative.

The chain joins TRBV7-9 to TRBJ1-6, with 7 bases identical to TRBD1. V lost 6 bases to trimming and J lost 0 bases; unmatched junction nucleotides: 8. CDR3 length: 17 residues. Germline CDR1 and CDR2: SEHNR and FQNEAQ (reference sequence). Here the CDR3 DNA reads TGTGCCAGCAGATCACAGGGGCTTCGCTCCTATAATTCACCCCTCCACTTT. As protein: CASRSQGLRSYNSPLHF.

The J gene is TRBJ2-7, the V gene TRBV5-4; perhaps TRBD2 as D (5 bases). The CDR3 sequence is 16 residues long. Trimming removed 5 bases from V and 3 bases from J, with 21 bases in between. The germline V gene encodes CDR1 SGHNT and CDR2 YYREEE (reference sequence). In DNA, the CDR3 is TGTGCCAGCAGTACCGGATTGGGCAGGACTCTCTACGAGCAGTACTTC. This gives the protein CASSTGLGRTLYEQYF. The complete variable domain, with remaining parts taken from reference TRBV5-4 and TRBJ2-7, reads ETGVTQSPTHLIKTRGQQVTLRCSSQSGHNTVSWYQQALGQGPQFIFQYYREEENGRGNFPPRFSGLQFPNYSSELNVNALELDDSALYLCASSTGLGRTLYEQYFGPGTRLTVT.

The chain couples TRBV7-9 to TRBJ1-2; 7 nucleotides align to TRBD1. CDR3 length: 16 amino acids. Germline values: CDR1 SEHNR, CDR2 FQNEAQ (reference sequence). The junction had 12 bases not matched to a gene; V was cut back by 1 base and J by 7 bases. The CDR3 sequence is CASSLGGLGQPSGYTF. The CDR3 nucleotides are TGTGCCAGCAGCTTAGGAGGGCTGGGACAGCCTTCTGGCTACACCTTC.

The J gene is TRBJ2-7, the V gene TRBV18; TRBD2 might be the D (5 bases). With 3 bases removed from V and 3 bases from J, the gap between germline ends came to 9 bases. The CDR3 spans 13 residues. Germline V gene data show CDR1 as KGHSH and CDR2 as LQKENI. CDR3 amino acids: CASSPESGYEQYF. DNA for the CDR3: TGTGCCAGCTCACCCGAGAGCGGCTACGAGCAGTACTTC.

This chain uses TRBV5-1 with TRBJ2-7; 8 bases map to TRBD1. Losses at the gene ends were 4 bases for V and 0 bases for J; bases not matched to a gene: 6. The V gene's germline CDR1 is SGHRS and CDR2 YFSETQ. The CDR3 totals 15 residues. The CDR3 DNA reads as TGCGCCAGCAGCCCGCGGGACAGGAGCTCCTACGAGCAGTACTTC. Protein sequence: CASSPRDRSSYEQYF.

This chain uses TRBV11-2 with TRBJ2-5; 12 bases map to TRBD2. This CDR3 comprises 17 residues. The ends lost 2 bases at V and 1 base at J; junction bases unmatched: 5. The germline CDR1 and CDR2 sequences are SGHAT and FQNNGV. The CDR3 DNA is TGTGCCAGCAGCTTAAGGACTAGCGGGGTGTCCCAAGAGACCCAGTACTTC. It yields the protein CASSLRTSGVSQETQYF.

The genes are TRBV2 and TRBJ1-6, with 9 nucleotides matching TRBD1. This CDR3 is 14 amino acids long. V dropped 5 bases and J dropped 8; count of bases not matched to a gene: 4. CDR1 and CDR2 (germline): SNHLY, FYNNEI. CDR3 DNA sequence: TGTGCCAGCAGTCCGGGACAGGGCCATTCACCCCTCCACTTT. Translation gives CASSPGQGHSPLHF.

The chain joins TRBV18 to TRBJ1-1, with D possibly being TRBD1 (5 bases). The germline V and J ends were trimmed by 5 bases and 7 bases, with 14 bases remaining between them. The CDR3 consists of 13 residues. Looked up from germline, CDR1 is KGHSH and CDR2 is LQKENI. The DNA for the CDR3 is TGTGCCAGCTCAATCCCAGGGCAGGGTGAAGCTTTCTTT. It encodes CASSIPGQGEAFF. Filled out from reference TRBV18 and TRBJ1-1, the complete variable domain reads NAGVMQNPRHLVRRRGQEARLRCSPMKGHSHVYWYRQLPEEGLKFMVYLQKENIIDESGMPKERFSAEFPKEGPSILRIQQVVRGDSAAYFCASSIPGQGEAFFGQGTRLTVV.

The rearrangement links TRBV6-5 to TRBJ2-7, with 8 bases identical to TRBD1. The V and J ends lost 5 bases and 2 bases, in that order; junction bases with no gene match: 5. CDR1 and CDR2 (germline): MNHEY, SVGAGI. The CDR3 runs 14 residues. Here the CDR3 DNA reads TGTGCCAGCAGTAGACAGGGGAGTGCCTACGAGCAGTACTTC. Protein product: CASSRQGSAYEQYF.

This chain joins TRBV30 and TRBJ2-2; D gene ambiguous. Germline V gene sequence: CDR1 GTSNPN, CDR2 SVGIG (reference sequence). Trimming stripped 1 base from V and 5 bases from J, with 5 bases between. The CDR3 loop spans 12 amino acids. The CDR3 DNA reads TGTGCCTGGAGTGCCGTAACCGGGGAGCTGTTTTTT. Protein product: CAWSAVTGELFF. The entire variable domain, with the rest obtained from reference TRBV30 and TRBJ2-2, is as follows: SQTIHQWPATLVQPVGSPLSLECTVEGTSNPNLYWYRQAAGRGLQLLFYSVGIGQISSEVPQNLSASRPQDRQFILSSKKLLLSDSGFYLCAWSAVTGELFFGEGSRLTVL.

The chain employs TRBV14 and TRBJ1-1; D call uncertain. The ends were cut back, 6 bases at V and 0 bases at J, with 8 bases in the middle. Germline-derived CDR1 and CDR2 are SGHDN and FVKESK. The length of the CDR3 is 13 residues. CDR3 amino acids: CASSLGLNTEAFF. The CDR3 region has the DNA TGTGCCAGCAGTCTAGGTTTGAACACTGAAGCTTTCTTT.

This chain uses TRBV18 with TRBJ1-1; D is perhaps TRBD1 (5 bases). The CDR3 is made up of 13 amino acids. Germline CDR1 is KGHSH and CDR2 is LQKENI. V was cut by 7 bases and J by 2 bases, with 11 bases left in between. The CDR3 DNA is TGTGCCAGCTTGACAGATTCAAACACTGAAGCTTTCTTT. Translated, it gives CASLTDSNTEAFF.

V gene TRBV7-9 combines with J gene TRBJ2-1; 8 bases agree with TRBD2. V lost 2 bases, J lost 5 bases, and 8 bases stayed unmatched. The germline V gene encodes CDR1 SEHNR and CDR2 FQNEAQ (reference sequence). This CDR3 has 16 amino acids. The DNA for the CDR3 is TGTGCCAGCAGCTTAAATAGCGGGGATGCCCACAATGAGCAGTTCTTC. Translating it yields CASSLNSGDAHNEQFF.

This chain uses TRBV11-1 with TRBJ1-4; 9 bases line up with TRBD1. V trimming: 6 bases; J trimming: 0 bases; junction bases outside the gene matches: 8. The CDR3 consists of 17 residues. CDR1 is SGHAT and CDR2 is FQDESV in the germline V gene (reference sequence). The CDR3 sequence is CASRAGTGITTNEKLFF. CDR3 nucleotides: TGTGCCAGCAGAGCCGGGACAGGGATTACAACTAATGAAAAACTGTTTTTT.

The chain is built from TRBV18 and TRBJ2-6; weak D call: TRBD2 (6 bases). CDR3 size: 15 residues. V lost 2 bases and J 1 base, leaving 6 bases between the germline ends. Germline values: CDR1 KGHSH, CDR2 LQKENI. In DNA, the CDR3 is TGTGCCAGCTCACCAGGGAGGTCTGGGGCCAACGTCCTGACTTTC. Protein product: CASSPGRSGANVLTF.

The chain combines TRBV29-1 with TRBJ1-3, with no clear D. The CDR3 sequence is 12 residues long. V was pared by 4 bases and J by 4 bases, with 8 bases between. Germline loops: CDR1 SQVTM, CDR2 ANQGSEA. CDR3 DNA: TGCAGCGTTGTAACAGCCGGAAACACCATATATTTT. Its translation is CSVVTAGNTIYF.